The 12 T cell receptor beta chains below all came from one sample that was sequenced in a study of blood T cell repertoires in COVID-19. Using immunoSEQ multiplex PCR, the repertoire was profiled, and TCRdb retains in-frame clones only, with some absent. The sample includes hundreds of thousands of clones, around 89% of them seen just once. The sequenced material came from PBMCs or T cells enriched from blood (not recorded which). The origin of the receptors is a woman aged 25-40 years who had recovered from COVID-19.

The chain links TRBV4-3 to TRBJ1-2; 9 nucleotides align to TRBD1. This CDR3 is built from 17 residues. Trimming at V came to 0 bases and at J to 6 bases, leaving 11 bases not matched to a gene. Per the germline V gene, CDR1 is LGHNA and CDR2 is YSLEER. CDR3 amino acids: CASSQDQWTGEVHGYTF. In DNA, the CDR3 is TGCGCCAGCAGCCAAGACCAATGGACAGGGGAAGTTCATGGCTACACCTTC.

The chain uses TRBV30 and TRBJ1-2; TRBD1 matches 9 bases. The germline gives CDR1 GTSNPN, CDR2 SVGIG (reference sequence). The V segment lost 5 bases and the J segment 8 bases; nucleotides outside the gene matches: 3. The CDR3 spans 11 residues. This CDR3 reads CAWGQGSGYTF. For the CDR3, the DNA is TGTGCCTGGGGACAGGGGTCCGGCTACACCTTC.

The genes are TRBV11-2 and TRBJ2-1; 9 bases are shared with TRBD1. The germline V gene has CDR1 SGHAT and CDR2 FQNNGV. The length of the CDR3 is 16 residues. The V gene end was trimmed by 6 bases and the J gene end by 0 bases; junction bases not matched to a gene: 6. CDR3 nucleotides: TGTGCCAGCAGACCTAGGACAGGGGCCTCCTACAATGAGCAGTTCTTC. Translation: CASRPRTGASYNEQFF.

V usage is TRBV28 and J usage is TRBJ2-5; 10 bases match TRBD1. This CDR3 contains 15 residues. The J segment lost 3 bases and the V segment lost 8 bases, leaving 9 bases of the junction unmatched. CDR1 and CDR2 (germline): MDHEN, SYDVKM. The CDR3 protein is CASHTPTGGEETQYF. The CDR3 region has the DNA TGTGCCAGCCATACACCGACAGGGGGCGAAGAGACCCAGTACTTC.

This chain uses TRBV20-1 with TRBJ1-6, with D uncertain. CDR3 length: 10 amino acids. Deletions cut 8 bases from V and 17 bases from J, with 16 bases between. Looked up from germline, CDR1 is DFQATT and CDR2 is SNEGSKA (reference sequence). In DNA form, the CDR3 reads TGCAGTCCCAGAACGTTTCCCTTCCACTTT. Its translation is CSPRTFPFHF.

This chain joins TRBV28 and TRBJ2-3, with 10 positions matching TRBD1. Germline V gene data show CDR1 as MDHEN and CDR2 as SYDVKM. The V and J ends lost 3 bases and 1 base, in that order; junction bases with no gene match: 4. CDR3 length: 16 amino acids. The CDR3 region is CASSLSTGGRTDTQYF. DNA of the CDR3: TGTGCCAGCAGTTTGTCGACAGGGGGCCGCACAGATACGCAGTATTTT.

The chain combines TRBV3-1 (or the pseudogene TRBV3-2) with TRBJ2-1, with D perhaps TRBD2 (6 bases). The V end was cut by 0 bases, the J end by 2 bases, with 17 bases between. The germline V gene has CDR1 LGHDT and CDR2 YNNKEL (reference sequence). This CDR3 has 18 residues. The CDR3 sequence: CASSQESFVADPYNEQFF. The CDR3 DNA follows: TGTGCCAGCAGCCAAGAGTCGTTTGTAGCGGACCCCTACAATGAGCAGTTCTTC.

This chain uses TRBV7-2 with TRBJ1-6; D may be TRBD1 (5 bases). The CDR3 covers 14 residues. CDR1 is SGHTA and CDR2 is FQGNSA in the germline V gene. V lost 2 bases to trimming and J lost 6 bases, with 8 bases between them. CDR3 protein: CASSLWGPNSPLHF. In nucleotides, the CDR3 is TGTGCCAGCAGCTTATGGGGCCCTAATTCACCCCTCCACTTT.

This clone was observed a handful of times. The V gene is TRBV4-1, the J gene TRBJ2-1; D unclear. V was clipped by 8 bases and J by 6 bases, with 14 bases between them. CDR1 and CDR2 (germline): MGHRA, YSYEKL. This CDR3 spans 13 amino acids. The CDR3 coding sequence is TGCGCCAGCCTTGGAATAACGGGCAATGAGCAGTTCTTC. Encoded protein: CASLGITGNEQFF.

V and J are TRBV4-2 and TRBJ2-7, with D uncertain. Germline V gene data show CDR1 as LGHNA and CDR2 as YNFKEQ. Trimming took 1 base from V and 2 from J, leaving 15 bases between them. This CDR3 is built from 16 residues. CDR3 sequence reads: CASSQGLSSPTYEQYF. The DNA of the CDR3 is TGTGCCAGCAGCCAAGGCCTATCCTCCCCAACCTACGAGCAGTACTTC.

The chain has TRBV9 and TRBJ1-2, with TRBD1 identical over 8 bases. CDR1 is SGDLS and CDR2 is YYNGEE in the germline V gene. The V segment lost 2 bases and the J segment 3 bases; nucleotides outside the gene matches: 6. The CDR3 contains 15 residues. This chain's CDR3 is CASSVRRGQDYGYTF. Written as DNA, the CDR3 is TGTGCCAGCAGCGTGCGCAGGGGGCAGGACTATGGCTACACCTTC.

This clone was seen more than once but under ten times. J is TRBJ1-1 and V is TRBV6-5, with a tentative D call TRBD1 (6 bases). The CDR3 loop spans 14 amino acids. CDR1 is MNHEY, CDR2 SVGAGI, per germline. V was shortened by 6 bases and J by 3 bases, with 14 bases between the two germline ends. The CDR3 here is CASSRGGDHTEAFF. The CDR3 DNA sequence: TGTGCCAGCAGCCGAGGGGGGGACCACACTGAAGCTTTCTTT.